A single sample gave rise to the 32 T cell receptor beta chains below, sequenced in a study of blood T cell repertoires in COVID-19. The data were produced by immunoSEQ multiplex PCR, yet TCRdb's version contains in-frame clones alone and is incomplete. The data show 250,000 to 350,000 clones, roughly 89% seen once. Material for sequencing was PBMCs or T cells enriched from blood (not recorded which). These receptors originate from a woman aged 40 to 50 who had recovered from COVID-19.

V is TRBV2 and J is TRBJ2-7; 9 bases are a match to TRBD1. Germline CDR1 reads SNHLY; CDR2 reads FYNNEI. V was clipped by 5 bases and J by 6 bases; unmatched bases: 2. The CDR3 is 12 amino acids. Written as DNA, the CDR3 is TGTGCCAGCAGTACAGGGGGCCGCGAGCAGTACTTC. It yields the protein CASSTGGREQYF. The variable domain in full, with the rest retrieved from reference TRBV2 and TRBJ2-7, is EPEVTQTPSHQVTQMGQEVILRCVPISNHLYFYWYRQILGQKVEFLVSFYNNEISEKSEIFDDQFSVERPDGSNFTLKIRSTKLEDSAMYFCASSTGGREQYFGPGTRLTVT.

This chain joins TRBV4-2 and TRBJ2-3, with 11 bases identical to TRBD2. Germline V gene sequence: CDR1 LGHNA, CDR2 YNFKEQ. The junction had 13 bases not matched to a gene; V was cut back by 1 base and J by 4 bases. The CDR3 runs 19 residues. In nucleotides, the CDR3 is TGTGCCAGCAGCCAAGGGGCAGTAGCGGGAGGGAAAGGCCCAGATACGCAGTATTTT. This encodes CASSQGAVAGGKGPDTQYF.

The chain joins TRBV28 to TRBJ1-1, with D possibly TRBD1 on 6 matching bases. The CDR3 is 16 residues long. Looked up from germline, CDR1 is MDHEN and CDR2 is SYDVKM. Deletions cut 5 bases from V and 4 bases from J, with 20 bases between. The CDR3 DNA reads TGTGCCAGCAGTCCCTCAGACTTTCAGGGGCTCACTGAAGCTTTCTTT. Translation gives CASSPSDFQGLTEAFF.

The chain joins TRBV7-2 to TRBJ2-1; TRBD1 agrees at 9 bases. Germline values: CDR1 SGHTA, CDR2 FQGNSA. The V and J ends lost 5 bases and 4 bases, in that order; junction bases with no gene match: 6. The CDR3 is 15 residues long. CDR3 region: CASSLDRGRYNEQFF. CDR3 DNA: TGTGCCAGCAGCCTGGACAGGGGCAGGTACAATGAGCAGTTCTTC. The variable domain in full, completed from reference TRBV7-2 and TRBJ2-1, reads GAGVSQSPSNKVTEKGKDVELRCDPISGHTALYWYRQSLGQGLEFLIYFQGNSAPDKSGLPSDRFSAERTGGSVSTLTIQRTQQEDSAVYLCASSLDRGRYNEQFFGPGTRLTVL.

This chain links TRBV10-3 with TRBJ2-3; 10 bases line up with TRBD2. The germline V gene has CDR1 ENHRY and CDR2 SYGVKD. J was trimmed by 3 bases and V by 6 bases; bases with no gene match: 3. The CDR3 covers 14 residues. CDR3: CAISPGLATDTQYF. The CDR3 region has the DNA TGTGCCATCAGCCCGGGACTAGCGACAGATACGCAGTATTTT.

Written as DNA, the CDR3 is TGTGCCAGCAGTTACCCCCTGACTAGCGGAACCTACGAGCAGTACTTC. This translates into CASSYPLTSGTYEQYF. V gene TRBV6-2 or TRBV6-3 combines with J gene TRBJ2-7, with 9 nucleotides matching TRBD2. CDR1 and CDR2 from the germline V gene are MNHEY and SVGEGT. V was clipped by 2 bases and J by 2 bases; unmatched bases: 7. The CDR3 consists of 16 residues.

This clone has ten or more counts. This rearrangement joins TRBV7-9 to TRBJ2-3, with 10 bases aligning to TRBD2. Losses at the gene ends were 2 bases for V and 2 bases for J; bases not matched to a gene: 4. The length of the CDR3 is 16 residues. The germline V gene encodes CDR1 SEHNR and CDR2 FQNEAQ (reference sequence). Written as DNA, the CDR3 is TGTGCCAGCAGCTTATACGGACTAGCGGCCACAGATACGCAGTATTTT. It translates to CASSLYGLAATDTQYF.

V is TRBV18 and J is TRBJ2-1; 7 nucleotides agree with TRBD1. With 2 bases clipped from V and 3 bases from J, the junction kept 4 bases outside the gene matches. Germline assignment: CDR1 KGHSH and CDR2 LQKENI. This CDR3 is 15 amino acids long. CDR3 DNA sequence: TGTGCCAGCTCACCAGTCGACAGGGACTACAATGAGCAGTTCTTC. Protein sequence: CASSPVDRDYNEQFF.

The CDR3 coding sequence is TGTGCCAGCAGCTTAGGTGGCCTGTATGGCGAGACCCAGTACTTC. It encodes CASSLGGLYGETQYF. The chain joins TRBV7-2 to TRBJ2-5; D gene unclear. The V and J ends lost 1 base and 5 bases respectively, with 14 bases between them. Germline CDR1 and CDR2: SGHTA and FQGNSA. The CDR3 runs to 15 residues. Together with reference TRBV7-2 and TRBJ2-5, the CDR3 gives the full variable domain: GAGVSQSPSNKVTEKGKDVELRCDPISGHTALYWYRQSLGQGLEFLIYFQGNSAPDKSGLPSDRFSAERTGGSVSTLTIQRTQQEDSAVYLCASSLGGLYGETQYFGPGTRLLVL.

The chain links TRBV6-2 or TRBV6-3 to TRBJ1-1; 9 nucleotides agree with TRBD1. The CDR3 length is 15 residues. Germline values: CDR1 MNHEY, CDR2 SVGEGT. Germline trimming cut 6 bases from V and 5 bases from J; bases unmatched to any gene: 10. The CDR3 region is CASSPQGTGRTEAFF. The CDR3 DNA sequence: TGTGCCAGCAGCCCCCAAGGGACAGGGAGGACTGAAGCTTTCTTT.

The V call is TRBV4-2, the J call TRBJ2-2; possible D gene TRBD2, 5 bases. The germline V gene encodes CDR1 LGHNA and CDR2 YNFKEQ. The CDR3 extends over 13 amino acids. The ends were cut back, 4 bases at V and 7 bases at J, with 10 bases in the middle. CDR3 residues: CASSPPLGGELFF. The CDR3 DNA is TGTGCCAGCAGCCCTCCACTAGGCGGGGAGCTGTTTTTT.

This chain links TRBV30 with TRBJ2-2, with TRBD1 as a possible D gene (5 bases). CDR1 is GTSNPN, CDR2 SVGIG, per germline (reference sequence). V gave up 0 bases and J gave up 4 bases, with 9 bases separating them. The CDR3 sequence is 14 residues long. This chain's CDR3 is CAWSVLRATGELFF. The CDR3 region has the DNA TGTGCCTGGAGTGTACTCAGGGCCACCGGGGAGCTGTTTTTT.

Here the CDR3 DNA reads TGTGCCAGCAGTCTCGACAGGGTCACTGAAGCTTTCTTT. Amino acids: CASSLDRVTEAFF. This chain uses TRBV6-5 with TRBJ1-1; 7 bases are shared with TRBD1. Germline V gene sequence: CDR1 MNHEY, CDR2 SVGAGI. The CDR3 contains 13 residues. V trimming: 5 bases; J trimming: 4 bases; junction bases outside the gene matches: 4.

V usage is TRBV7-6 and J usage is TRBJ1-1, with D uncertain. Per germline, CDR1 SGHVS and CDR2 FNYEAQ. V was pared by 10 bases and J by 7 bases, with 13 bases between. The CDR3 runs 11 residues. The CDR3 nucleotides read TGTGCCAAGTCGTGGCGGGTTGAAGCTTTCTTT. Its translation is CAKSWRVEAFF.

The chain uses TRBV6-5 and TRBJ1-2, with 12 bases fitting TRBD1. The V and J ends lost 7 bases and 7 bases, in that order; junction bases with no gene match: 7. Per the germline V gene, CDR1 is MNHEY and CDR2 is SVGAGI. CDR3 size: 14 residues. The CDR3 DNA sequence: TGTGCCAGCACCGGGACAGGGGGCCGTCTTGGCTACACCTTC. As protein: CASTGTGGRLGYTF.

The CDR3 DNA follows: TGTGCCAGTACCCTCGGGACCGGGGGTCAGCCCCAGCATTTT. It yields the protein CASTLGTGGQPQHF. The V call is TRBV19, the J call TRBJ1-5; maybe TRBD1 (5 bases). This CDR3 has 14 residues. Germline lookup yields CDR1 LNHDA and CDR2 SQIVND (reference sequence). V lost 7 bases to trimming and J lost 6 bases, with 16 bases between them.

The chain couples TRBV6-6 to TRBJ2-2; TRBD2 is a possible D gene (5 bases). Germline assignment: CDR1 MNHNY and CDR2 SVGAGI (reference sequence). The CDR3 extends over 15 amino acids. V lost 0 bases, J lost 6 bases, and 11 bases lay in between. CDR3 bases: TGTGCCAGCAGTTACTCTTTAGAGGGCGCCGGGGAGCTGTTTTTT. Encoded protein: CASSYSLEGAGELFF.

Only a few counts were recorded for this clone. V and J are TRBV4-2 and TRBJ2-1; D gene ambiguous. CDR3 length equals 16 residues. The germline V gene encodes CDR1 LGHNA and CDR2 YNFKEQ. Trimming stripped 0 bases from V and 4 bases from J, with 13 bases between. The CDR3 spells CASSQDLAGIYNEQFF. The CDR3 DNA reads as TGTGCCAGCAGCCAAGATCTGGCAGGAATATACAATGAGCAGTTCTTC.

The V and J genes are TRBV6-5 and TRBJ1-6, with D possibly being TRBD1 (6 bases). The CDR3 has 13 residues. Germline CDR1 is MNHEY and CDR2 is SVGAGI. V dropped 6 bases and J dropped 8 bases, with 11 bases sitting between them. CDR3 loop: CASRKQGYSPLHF. The CDR3 bases are TGTGCCAGCAGGAAACAGGGTTATTCACCCCTCCACTTT.

V and J are TRBV28 and TRBJ1-3; D possibly corresponds to TRBD1 (5 bases). The V and J ends lost 11 bases and 8 bases respectively, with 16 bases between them. The CDR3 covers 12 residues. CDR1 MDHEN and CDR2 SYDVKM come from the germline V gene. This CDR3 reads CAGTSDSHTIYF. The DNA of the CDR3 is TGTGCCGGAACCTCCGACAGCCACACCATATATTTT.

The chain carries TRBV20-1 and TRBJ2-3; possible D gene TRBD2, 6 bases. V shed 5 bases and J shed 6 bases, with 9 bases lying between them. Looked up from germline, CDR1 is DFQATT and CDR2 is SNEGSKA (reference sequence). The CDR3 spans 11 residues. The CDR3 bases are TGCAGTGCTGGGAGCGGGGATACGCAGTATTTT. It yields the protein CSAGSGDTQYF.

V gene TRBV28 combines with J gene TRBJ1-5; D unclear. The CDR3 extends over 14 amino acids. Trimming stripped 7 bases from V and 0 bases from J, with 10 bases between. Per germline, CDR1 MDHEN and CDR2 SYDVKM. CDR3 sequence reads: CASTPEASNQPQHF. DNA for the CDR3: TGTGCCAGCACCCCCGAAGCTAGCAATCAGCCCCAGCATTTT.

This sequence joins TRBV12-3 or TRBV12-4 and TRBJ2-7; 7 positions agree with TRBD1. This CDR3 region has 13 residues. V gave up 5 bases and J gave up 4 bases; unmatched junction bases: 5. This chain's CDR3 is CASSNRGQYEQYF. CDR3 DNA: TGTGCCAGCAGTAACAGGGGTCAGTACGAGCAGTACTTC.

This chain uses TRBV28 with TRBJ1-5; 7 nucleotides align to TRBD1. The CDR3 length is 16 residues. The germline CDR1 and CDR2 sequences are MDHEN and SYDVKM. With V trimmed by 9 bases and J by 0 bases, 11 bases remained unmatched. The CDR3 DNA reads as TGTGCCAGTAGGTCGGGACAGCCCTATAGCAATCAGCCCCAGCATTTT. Its translation is CASRSGQPYSNQPQHF.

The DNA for the CDR3 is TGTGCCAGCAGCGGACAACCTTATCAGCCCCAGCATTTT. Its translation is CASSGQPYQPQHF. The chain employs TRBV7-2 and TRBJ1-5, with a possible D match to TRBD1 (5 bases). Trimming removed 5 bases from V and 5 bases from J, with 10 bases in between. Germline V gene sequence: CDR1 SGHTA, CDR2 FQGNSA. The CDR3 totals 13 residues.

The genes are TRBV3-1 (or the pseudogene TRBV3-2) and TRBJ2-7, with a weak D call TRBD2 (6 bases). Germline-derived CDR1 and CDR2 are LGHDT and YNNKEL (reference sequence). V was trimmed by 4 bases and J by 0 bases, leaving 13 bases between them. The CDR3 has 15 amino acids. The CDR3 DNA sequence: TGTGCCAGCAGCCGCGGACTATCCAACTCCTACGAGCAGTACTTC. As protein: CASSRGLSNSYEQYF.

The chain recombines TRBV19 with TRBJ1-5; 9 bases align to TRBD1. The germline V gene has CDR1 LNHDA and CDR2 SQIVND (reference sequence). J lost 0 bases, V lost 7 bases, and 10 bases had no gene match. The CDR3 is 17 amino acids. CDR3 sequence: CASTLTGGLYSNQPQHF. CDR3 bases: TGTGCCAGTACCCTCACAGGGGGCCTTTATAGCAATCAGCCCCAGCATTTT.

In this sample, this clone turned up a few times. The chain links TRBV7-2 to TRBJ2-1; D is undetermined. The V end was cut by 7 bases, the J end by 6 bases, with 13 bases between. Germline V CDR1 and CDR2: SGHTA, FQGNSA. The CDR3 totals 13 residues. The CDR3 DNA reads as TGTGCCAGCATCCTTAGTGTGCGCAATGAGCAGTTCTTC. Its translation is CASILSVRNEQFF.

J is TRBJ1-6 and V is TRBV11-1; no clear D gene. Germline lookup yields CDR1 SGHAT and CDR2 FQDESV (reference sequence). The CDR3 contains 14 residues. The germline V and J ends were trimmed by 6 bases and 4 bases, with 10 bases remaining between them. CDR3 sequence (DNA): TGTGCCAGCAGTGGAGGGAATTATAATTCACCCCTCCACTTT. Protein: CASSGGNYNSPLHF.

The CDR3 sequence: CASSLAFGGYTF. The CDR3 DNA reads as TGTGCCAGCAGCTTAGCCTTCGGTGGCTACACCTTC. The chain has TRBV13 and TRBJ1-2; D is uncertain. CDR3 length equals 12 residues. From germline, CDR1 is PRHDT and CDR2 FYEKMQ (reference sequence). V was trimmed by 1 base and J by 7 bases, leaving 7 bases between them.

The genes are TRBV7-3 and TRBJ2-2, with TRBD2 as a possible D gene (6 bases). CDR3 length: 13 amino acids. Trimming pared 4 bases from V and 7 bases from J, leaving 10 bases between. The germline V gene encodes CDR1 SGHTA and CDR2 FQGTGA. CDR3 coding DNA: TGTGCCAGCAGCTCCAGTAGCGGCGGGGAGCTGTTTTTT. This sequence encodes CASSSSSGGELFF.

The genes are TRBV10-3 and TRBJ1-1; TRBD1 matches 7 bases. Germline CDR1 reads ENHRY; CDR2 reads SYGVKD. The CDR3 has 13 residues. V gave up 5 bases and J gave up 3 bases; unmatched junction bases: 3. Written as DNA, the CDR3 is TGTGCCATCAGTACTACAGGGGACACTGAAGCTTTCTTT. Its translation: CAISTTGDTEAFF.